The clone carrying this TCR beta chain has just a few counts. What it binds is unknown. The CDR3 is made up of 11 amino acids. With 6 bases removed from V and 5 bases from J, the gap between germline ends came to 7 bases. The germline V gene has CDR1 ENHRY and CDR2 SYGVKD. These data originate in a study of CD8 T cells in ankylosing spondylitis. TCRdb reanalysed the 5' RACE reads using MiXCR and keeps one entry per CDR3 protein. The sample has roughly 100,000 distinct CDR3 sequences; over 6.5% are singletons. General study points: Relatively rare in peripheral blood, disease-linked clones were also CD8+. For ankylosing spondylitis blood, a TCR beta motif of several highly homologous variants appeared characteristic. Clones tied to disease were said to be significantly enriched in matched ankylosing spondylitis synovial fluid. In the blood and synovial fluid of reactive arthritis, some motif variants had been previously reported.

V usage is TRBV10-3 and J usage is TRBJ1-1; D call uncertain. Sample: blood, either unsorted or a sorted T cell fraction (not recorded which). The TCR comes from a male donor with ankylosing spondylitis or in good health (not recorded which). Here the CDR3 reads CAIRNLTEAFF. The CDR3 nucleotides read TGTGCCATCAGGAATTTGACTGAAGCTTTCTTT.